The following is a T cell receptor beta chain sequence with its context. The primer mix had 60 Vbeta and 13 Jbeta primers. Generated by immunoSEQ multiplex PCR, the TCRdb table keeps only in-frame clones and is missing some. The table records fewer than 150,000 clones, 70% to 85% of them present only once. The data originate from a study of cytomegalovirus exposure and HLA in healthy donors. Trimming stripped 3 bases from V and 3 bases from J, with 8 bases between. This CDR3 has 14 amino acids. Germline CDR1 and CDR2: SEHNR and FQNEAQ (reference sequence). Donors consisted of healthy bone marrow donors.

The source is a man in his forties in good health and CMV-seropositive. The sample consisted of PBMCs. The genes are TRBV7-9 and TRBJ2-2; a weak D match, TRBD2 (6 bases). CDR3 DNA: TGTGCCAGCAGCTTGGAGGGGTACACCGGGGAGCTGTTTTTT. This encodes CASSLEGYTGELFF.